Listed below are T cell receptor beta chains from one sample, sequenced in a study of Ad26.COV2.S vaccination and SARS-CoV-2 variants. Sequencing used immunoSEQ multiplex PCR; TCRdb keeps in-frame clones, though not all of them. The sample lists about 370,000 clones, approximately 86% occurring once. Sequencing used peripheral blood, obtained in a trial of Ad26.COV2.S vaccine versus placebo. The source of these receptors is a person between 18 and 59 years old who received the Ad26.COV2.S COVID-19 vaccine or a placebo. The CDR3 runs from the conserved cysteine through the conserved F or W. Each record gives: V gene, J gene, D gene, clone size, CDR3 DNA, CDR3 protein. The D gene is left open where the match is weak. Only part of the rows carry a size: once, few, many, or a class if the clone is expanded.

V gene: TRBV19
J gene: TRBJ2-7
D gene: -
clone size: -
CDR3 DNA: TGTGCCAGTAGTATCCAGACAGGCCACAACTACGAGCAGTACTTC
CDR3 protein: CASSIQTGHNYEQYF

V gene: TRBV27
J gene: TRBJ1-6
D gene: -
clone size: -
CDR3 DNA: TGTGCCAGCAGTGTGACAGCAAGCTCCTATAATTCACCCCTCCACTTT
CDR3 protein: CASSVTASSYNSPLHF

V gene: TRBV4-2
J gene: TRBJ2-1
D gene: -
clone size: -
CDR3 DNA: TGTGCCAGCAGCCAAGATCTTGGGCGAAAGTCGAATGAGCAGTTCTTC
CDR3 protein: CASSQDLGRKSNEQFF

V gene: TRBV5-5
J gene: TRBJ1-2
D gene: TRBD1
clone size: -
CDR3 DNA: TGTGCCAGCAGCTTACCGGGACAGGGAGCCTACACCTTC
CDR3 protein: CASSLPGQGAYTF

V gene: TRBV5-8
J gene: TRBJ1-2
D gene: -
clone size: -
CDR3 DNA: TGTGCCAGCAGCCTCTGGTTCCGGGGGGCGCGTGGCTACACCTTC
CDR3 protein: CASSLWFRGARGYTF

V gene: TRBV4-1
J gene: TRBJ2-1
D gene: -
clone size: -
CDR3 DNA: TGCGCCAGCAGCCAAGTGTCACTACGCAACAATGAGCAGTTCTTC
CDR3 protein: CASSQVSLRNNEQFF

V gene: TRBV15
J gene: TRBJ1-1
D gene: TRBD1
clone size: -
CDR3 DNA: TGTGCCACCAGCAGAGATCGGCAGGGGGCTGAAGCTTTCTTT
CDR3 protein: CATSRDRQGAEAFF

V gene: TRBV3-1/TRBV3-2
J gene: TRBJ2-7
D gene: TRBD2
clone size: -
CDR3 DNA: TGTGCCAGCAGCCAAGGTTATAGCGGGGGCGACGAGCAGTACTTC
CDR3 protein: CASSQGYSGGDEQYF

V gene: TRBV29-1
J gene: TRBJ1-1
D gene: -
clone size: -
CDR3 DNA: TGCAGCGTTGACGGGGTGGAAGCTTTCTTT
CDR3 protein: CSVDGVEAFF

V gene: TRBV7-2
J gene: TRBJ2-7
D gene: TRBD1
clone size: -
CDR3 DNA: TGTGCCAGCAGCTTAGTACGGGACAGCTCCTACGAGCAGTACTTC
CDR3 protein: CASSLVRDSSYEQYF

V gene: TRBV6-2/TRBV6-3
J gene: TRBJ1-5
D gene: TRBD1
clone size: -
CDR3 DNA: TGTGCCAGCAGTTACCCCCCGGACAGGCTCAATCAGCCCCAGCATTTT
CDR3 protein: CASSYPPDRLNQPQHF

V gene: TRBV2
J gene: TRBJ2-2
D gene: TRBD1
clone size: -
CDR3 DNA: TGTGCCAGCAGTGATCGAGGACAGGGGTCCGGGGAGCTGTTTTTT
CDR3 protein: CASSDRGQGSGELFF

V gene: TRBV5-5
J gene: TRBJ2-7
D gene: TRBD1
clone size: -
CDR3 DNA: TGTGCCAGCAGCTTAGAGGGACAGGGTATACACGAGCAGTACTTC
CDR3 protein: CASSLEGQGIHEQYF

V gene: TRBV15
J gene: TRBJ2-2
D gene: -
clone size: -
CDR3 DNA: TGTGCCACCAGCAGAGACAGGGTGAGGGGGGAGCTGTTTTTT
CDR3 protein: CATSRDRVRGELFF

V gene: TRBV6-1
J gene: TRBJ1-1
D gene: -
clone size: -
CDR3 DNA: TGTGCCAGCAGTGAAGCGGAGGGGACTGAGATTGGGAACACTGAAGCTTTCTTT
CDR3 protein: CASSEAEGTEIGNTEAFF

V gene: TRBV6-6
J gene: TRBJ1-3
D gene: TRBD1
clone size: -
CDR3 DNA: TGTGCCAGCAGTTACTCCGGGACAGGGGTGAACACCATATATTTT
CDR3 protein: CASSYSGTGVNTIYF

V gene: TRBV11-2
J gene: TRBJ2-1
D gene: -
clone size: -
CDR3 DNA: TGTGCCAGCAGCTTAGCTGGACCACTTAAAGGCCTCTACAATGAGCAGTTCTTC
CDR3 protein: CASSLAGPLKGLYNEQFF

V gene: TRBV19
J gene: TRBJ1-2
D gene: -
clone size: few
CDR3 DNA: TGTGCCAGTAGTATAGATCTGGCCAGCTCCTATGGCTACACCTTC
CDR3 protein: CASSIDLASSYGYTF

V gene: TRBV27
J gene: TRBJ1-6
D gene: -
clone size: -
CDR3 DNA: TGTGCCAGCAGTTTGGGGAGGGACAACGTTTCACCCCTCCACTTT
CDR3 protein: CASSLGRDNVSPLHF

V gene: TRBV19
J gene: TRBJ2-1
D gene: -
clone size: few
CDR3 DNA: TGTGCCAGTGGGCGCCACAATGAGCAGTTCTTC
CDR3 protein: CASGRHNEQFF

V gene: TRBV19
J gene: TRBJ1-2
D gene: -
clone size: -
CDR3 DNA: TGTGCCAGTATCTTATCCACAGGGAGCGGCTATGGCTACACCTTC
CDR3 protein: CASILSTGSGYGYTF

V gene: TRBV11-3
J gene: TRBJ2-3
D gene: -
clone size: -
CDR3 DNA: TGTGCCAGCAGTTTGGGGGTCACAGATACGCAGTATTTT
CDR3 protein: CASSLGVTDTQYF

V gene: TRBV5-1
J gene: TRBJ2-2
D gene: -
clone size: -
CDR3 DNA: TGCGCCAGCAGCTTGGTTGTAGGCGGGGAGCTGTTTTTT
CDR3 protein: CASSLVVGGELFF

V gene: TRBV4-1
J gene: TRBJ2-1
D gene: TRBD2
clone size: -
CDR3 DNA: TGCGCCAGCAGCCAATTCCTAGTGGCTAGCGGGGGTGAGCAGTTCTTC
CDR3 protein: CASSQFLVASGGEQFF

V gene: TRBV3-1/TRBV3-2
J gene: TRBJ1-1
D gene: -
clone size: -
CDR3 DNA: TGTGCCAGCAGCCAAGACGGAGGGGGTGGATTGAACACTGAAGCTTTCTTT
CDR3 protein: CASSQDGGGGLNTEAFF

V gene: TRBV4-1
J gene: TRBJ2-3
D gene: -
clone size: -
CDR3 DNA: TGCGCCAGCAGCCAAGGGGCGGGACTTAACACAGATACGCAGTATTTT
CDR3 protein: CASSQGAGLNTDTQYF

V gene: TRBV3-1/TRBV3-2
J gene: TRBJ1-6
D gene: -
clone size: -
CDR3 DNA: TGTGCCAGCAGCCAAGAGGAACGATACTCCTATAATTCACCCCTCCACTTT
CDR3 protein: CASSQEERYSYNSPLHF

V gene: TRBV30
J gene: TRBJ1-1
D gene: -
clone size: -
CDR3 DNA: TGTGCCTGGAGACGGATTGGTGAAGCTTTCTTT
CDR3 protein: CAWRRIGEAFF

V gene: TRBV6-2/TRBV6-3
J gene: TRBJ1-5
D gene: -
clone size: -
CDR3 DNA: TGTGCCAGCAGTAGAGAGTATGGGGTAAGCAATCAGCCCCAGCATTTT
CDR3 protein: CASSREYGVSNQPQHF

V gene: TRBV3-1/TRBV3-2
J gene: TRBJ1-2
D gene: TRBD1
clone size: -
CDR3 DNA: TGTGCCAGCAGCCAAGCACAACCCGGGACAGTCCTACGATGGGGCTACACCTTC
CDR3 protein: CASSQAQPGTVLRWGYTF

V gene: TRBV18
J gene: TRBJ1-3
D gene: -
clone size: -
CDR3 DNA: TGTGCCAGCTCATCAGGGTCCTCTGGAAACACCATATATTTT
CDR3 protein: CASSSGSSGNTIYF

V gene: TRBV11-2
J gene: TRBJ1-2
D gene: -
clone size: -
CDR3 DNA: TGTGCCAGCAGCTTAGCGGGGGGCACTAATGGCTACACCTTC
CDR3 protein: CASSLAGGTNGYTF

V gene: TRBV6-5
J gene: TRBJ1-4
D gene: TRBD1
clone size: -
CDR3 DNA: TGTGCCAGCAGTTACCACAGGGGGAGTGGTGAAAAACTGTTTTTT
CDR3 protein: CASSYHRGSGEKLFF

V gene: TRBV10-3
J gene: TRBJ1-2
D gene: -
clone size: -
CDR3 DNA: TGTGCCATCAGTGATAGCCCCTATGGCTACACCTTC
CDR3 protein: CAISDSPYGYTF

V gene: TRBV18
J gene: TRBJ2-2
D gene: -
clone size: -
CDR3 DNA: TGTGCCAGCACCCAAGTCGGAGAACTAATCGCCGGGGAGCTGTTTTTT
CDR3 protein: CASTQVGELIAGELFF

V gene: TRBV2
J gene: TRBJ2-7
D gene: -
clone size: -
CDR3 DNA: TGTGCCAGCAAAGTAGCCGCCTCCTACGAGCAGTACTTC
CDR3 protein: CASKVAASYEQYF

V gene: TRBV24-1
J gene: TRBJ2-2
D gene: -
clone size: -
CDR3 DNA: TGTGCCACCAGTCCTTCCTACACCGGGGAGCTGTTTTTT
CDR3 protein: CATSPSYTGELFF